This entry concerns a single T cell receptor beta chain. Its antigen is unidentified. Sequencing used immunoSEQ multiplex PCR; TCRdb keeps in-frame clones, though not all of them. The sample comprises around 4,700 clones, around four fifths of which are singletons, and about 9.6% rests with the top ten. Patient tissue came from resections in Japan or China, 2014–2017. The sample comes from a study of immune evolution from preneoplasia to lung adenocarcinoma. Background on the study: HLA loss of heterozygosity: roughly 6.4% AIS, about 14% MIA, around 35% ADC, none AAH.

Points from the study as a whole: Later-stage lesions appeared to have more T cells, more diversity, less clonality. Top clone share appeared to fall from AAH through AIS, MIA, adenocarcinoma.

This receptor was obtained from a person aged 60-80 years with lung adenocarcinoma. Sample: FFPE minimally invasive lung adenocarcinoma tissue.

CDR3 region: CATSRGTATDTQYF. The CDR3 nucleotides are TGTGCCACCAGCAGAGGGACAGCCACAGATACGCAGTATTTT. The chain recombines TRBV15 with TRBJ2-3; tentative D call: TRBD1 (6 bases). The germline gives CDR1 LNHNV, CDR2 YYDKDF (reference sequence). The CDR3 extends over 14 amino acids. Between the trimmed V and J ends, which lost 1 base and 2 bases, there was a span of 7 bases.